Presented here are 11 T cell receptor beta chains from one specimen sequenced in a study of T cells after yellow fever vaccination. TCRdb recomputed calls from the 5' RACE reads with MiXCR, one row per CDR3 protein. The table shows roughly 150,000 distinct CDR3 sequences, with roughly 6.7% occurring only once. This specimen consisted of CD4+ T cells sorted from PBMCs, obtained 10 days after the yellow fever booster vaccination. These receptors all come from a man aged 30-40 years who received the YFV17D yellow fever vaccine.

This chain links TRBV6-2 or TRBV6-3 with TRBJ2-7; TRBD2 agrees at 8 bases. Germline V gene sequence: CDR1 MNHEY, CDR2 SVGEGT. The V gene end was trimmed by 7 bases and the J gene end by 6 bases; junction bases not matched to a gene: 8. This CDR3 region has 13 residues. CDR3 amino acids: CASMDGRAAEQYF. CDR3 bases: TGTGCCAGCATGGACGGGAGGGCCGCCGAGCAGTACTTC.

Ten or more counts support this clonotype. V is TRBV11-1 and J is TRBJ2-6, with 10 bases fitting TRBD1. Trimming removed 5 bases from V and 3 bases from J; junction bases left unmatched: 7. The germline V gene has CDR1 SGHAT and CDR2 FQDESV (reference sequence). This CDR3 has 17 amino acids. CDR3 coding DNA: TGTGCCAGCAGCGCTCCCGGGACAGGGGTTGGGGCCAACGTCCTGACTTTC. It codes for CASSAPGTGVGANVLTF. Full variable domain (missing parts from reference TRBV11-1 and TRBJ2-6): EAEVAQSPRYKITEKSQAVAFWCDPISGHATLYWYRQILGQGPELLVQFQDESVVDDSQLPKDRFSAERLKGVDSTLKIQPAELGDSAMYLCASSAPGTGVGANVLTFGAGSRLTVL.

This clonotype was picked up a small number of times. V is TRBV12-3 or TRBV12-4 and J is TRBJ2-5; D is ambiguous. This CDR3 region has 14 residues. The V end lost 6 bases, the J end lost 7 bases, and 18 bases lay between the germline ends. CDR3 bases: TGTGCCAGCAGCCAAGTGGCAGCCAAGGGGACCCAGTACTTC. This sequence encodes CASSQVAAKGTQYF.

There are a few counts of this clonotype. As DNA, the CDR3 is TGTGCCTGGAGGCTACAGACAAGCTCCTACGAGCAGTACTTC. Its protein is CAWRLQTSSYEQYF. The chain recombines TRBV30 with TRBJ2-7; D not certain. The CDR3 has 14 residues. Germline V lookup: CDR1 GTSNPN, CDR2 SVGIG (reference sequence). V shed 3 bases and J shed 0 bases, with 12 bases lying between them.

This clonotype was detected ten times or more. This rearrangement joins TRBV5-1 to TRBJ2-3, with TRBD2 identical over 14 bases. The CDR3 is 17 residues long. Germline CDR1 reads SGHRS; CDR2 reads YFSETQ. The V and J ends lost 5 bases and 1 base, in that order; junction bases with no gene match: 6. CDR3 region: CASRTGLAGVGTDTQYF. CDR3 bases: TGCGCCAGCAGAACGGGACTAGCGGGAGTAGGCACAGATACGCAGTATTTT.

In this sample, this clonotype turned up many times. The chain employs TRBV24-1 and TRBJ2-3, with TRBD2 matching 11 bases. CDR1 is KGHDR and CDR2 is SFDVKD in the germline V gene. V lost 3 bases to trimming and J lost 2 bases; unmatched junction nucleotides: 6. The CDR3 contains 17 residues. Here the CDR3 DNA reads TGTGCCACCAGTGATGCACCTAGCGGGGGGATCACAGATACGCAGTATTTT. This sequence encodes CATSDAPSGGITDTQYF.

This clonotype was detected many times. V usage is TRBV3-1 and J usage is TRBJ1-1, with D uncertain. This CDR3 contains 14 residues. Germline V gives CDR1 LGHDT, CDR2 YNNKEL (reference sequence). Trimming removed 4 bases from V and 1 base from J, with 10 bases in between. CDR3 amino acids: CASSLVEGNTEAFF. CDR3 in DNA: TGTGCCAGCAGCCTAGTCGAAGGGAACACTGAAGCTTTCTTT.

This chain joins TRBV3-1 and TRBJ1-1, with D possibly TRBD1 on 6 matching bases. V was pared by 4 bases and J by 0 bases, with 12 bases between. Germline CDR1 is LGHDT and CDR2 is YNNKEL (reference sequence). The length of the CDR3 is 15 residues. The CDR3, as DNA: TGTGCCAGCAGCCCGTTCAGGGGAATGAACACTGAAGCTTTCTTT. Translating it yields CASSPFRGMNTEAFF.

This clonotype was counted at least ten times. V gene TRBV14 combines with J gene TRBJ2-2, with a weak D call TRBD1 (6 bases). Germline CDR1 and CDR2: SGHDN and FVKESK. The V and J ends lost 3 bases and 1 base respectively, with 15 bases between them. CDR3 length: 17 residues. CDR3 sequence (DNA): TGTGCCAGCAGCCAGTTTCAGGACAGCTTGAACACCGGGGAGCTGTTTTTT. It specifies CASSQFQDSLNTGELFF.

This clonotype was counted many times. The chain uses TRBV29-1 and TRBJ2-7; D unclear. Germline V gives CDR1 SQVTM, CDR2 ANQGSEA. Trimming removed 6 bases from V and 3 bases from J, with 24 bases in between. The CDR3 runs 16 residues. In DNA form, the CDR3 reads TGCAGCGTCCCCCCCTGGTTCAAGCCGGACCTCTACGAGCAGTACTTC. Protein product: CSVPPWFKPDLYEQYF.

This clonotype was seen repeatedly, ten times or more. The V gene is TRBV20-1, the J gene TRBJ2-4; D might be TRBD2 (6 bases). Trimming stripped 0 bases from V and 1 base from J, with 10 bases between. Germline values: CDR1 DFQATT, CDR2 SNEGSKA (reference sequence). The CDR3 is 15 amino acids. The CDR3 DNA reads TGCAGTGCTAGAGATACGGGGAGGGCCAAAAACATTCAGTACTTC. Translated: CSARDTGRAKNIQYF.